This TCR beta chain came from a study of cytomegalovirus exposure and HLA in healthy donors. The V gene end was trimmed by 6 bases and the J gene end by 6 bases; junction bases not matched to a gene: 10. The germline V gene has CDR1 MNHNS and CDR2 SASEGT. The CDR3 runs to 15 residues. The PCR used 60 Vbeta and 13 Jbeta primers. The data were produced by immunoSEQ multiplex PCR, yet TCRdb's version contains in-frame clones alone and is incomplete. This table has about 120,000 clones, less than 75% appearing once. The sequenced material came from PBMCs. The TCR sequence derives from a woman aged 40 to 55 in good health and CMV-seronegative. The chain combines TRBV6-1 with TRBJ2-7; 11 bases are a match to TRBD1. DNA for the CDR3: TGTGCCAGCAGACTAGAAACCGGGACAGGGGGCGAGCAGTACTTC. This sequence encodes CASRLETGTGGEQYF.